This TCR beta chain was sequenced during a study of graft-versus-host responses after intestinal transplantation. Germline CDR1 and CDR2: SGHRS and YFSETQ. V gave up 0 bases and J gave up 5 bases, with 3 bases separating them. The CDR3 length is 11 residues. Intraepithelial plus lamina propria lymphocytes were released by processing graft tissue. This clone was seen a handful of times. Sequencing was performed with immunoSEQ multiplex PCR; in TCRdb, only in-frame clones are kept and a portion is missing. Here the sample spans 4,000 to 5,000 clones, over 70% being singletons. The TCR sequence derives from a human patient who received an intestinal transplant, so some T cells may come from the graft donor. V and J are TRBV5-1 and TRBJ2-7; D is unresolved. The sequenced sample was ileum tissue, obtained around 340 days after intestinal transplantation. The CDR3 is CASSLVDEQYF. CDR3 nucleotides: TGCGCCAGCAGCTTGGTCGACGAGCAGTACTTC.